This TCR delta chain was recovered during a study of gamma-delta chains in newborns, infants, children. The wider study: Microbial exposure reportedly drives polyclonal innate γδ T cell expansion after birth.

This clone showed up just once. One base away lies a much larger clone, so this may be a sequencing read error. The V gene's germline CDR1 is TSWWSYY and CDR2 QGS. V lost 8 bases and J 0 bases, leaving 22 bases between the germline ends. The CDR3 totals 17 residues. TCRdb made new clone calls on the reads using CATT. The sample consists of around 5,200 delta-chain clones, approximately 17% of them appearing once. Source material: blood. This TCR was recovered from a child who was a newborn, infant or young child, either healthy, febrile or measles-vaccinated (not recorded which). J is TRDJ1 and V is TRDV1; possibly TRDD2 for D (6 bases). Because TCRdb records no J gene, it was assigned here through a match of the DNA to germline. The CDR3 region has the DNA TGTGCTCTTTACCCTTCCGACGTTGGTGGGGACACCGATAAACTCATCTTT. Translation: CALYPSDVGGDTDKLIF.